This T cell receptor beta chain came from a study of blood T cell repertoires in COVID-19 (dated by TCRdb to 2018 to 2020). For the wider study: Collaborator samples came from the United States, Italy and Spain and covered acute and convalescent phases of COVID-19. The prospective study material was composed of cDNA or gDNA derived from T cells, B-cell-depleted T cells, or PBMCs. The dataset comprised deeply sampled blood TCRbeta repertoires from subjects exposed to, actively infected with, or recovered from COVID-19. The repertoires were released in a freely available public database intended as a resource for research on the immune response to SARS-CoV-2. The samples were drawn from the first 160 participants of the ongoing ImmuneRACE study and from 1,254 subjects provided by 6 global collaborators. Sample metadata almost always included a de-identified subject ID, COVID-19 status, age in years and sex. Where HLA class I and class II types were available, the types were taken from metadata supplied by the sample provider, not from assay-based typing. Beyond this particular receptor, the publication reports: The quantity of clinical and demographic metadata differed by source and by participant and was supplied without curation.

The germline V gene encodes CDR1 SGHRS and CDR2 YFSETQ. The CDR3 holds 14 amino acids from the cysteine to the phenylalanine. Solely the CDR3 DNA is kept, with 42 bases framed from the first base. Relative to germline, V is missing 2 bases and J is missing 4 bases, with 5 bases of the junction outside any gene match. The immunoSEQ Assay, a bias-controlled multiplex PCR, was used to amplify TCRbeta CDR3 regions from genomic DNA. For the original study's pipeline: The number of nucleated cells in each sample was estimated from the amplification of reference gene primers within the assay. To quantify the absolute abundance of each unique TCRbeta CDR3 rearrangement, sequence reads were collapsed and filtered. For each sample, productive Simpson clonality was calculated as the square root of Simpson's diversity index across productive rearrangements. Not all clones reach the TCRdb copy of this immuneACCESS table, which keeps in-frame sequences only. Checked studies attribute under half of the gap to unresolved V genes and leave the rest unexplained. V and J calls and clone size are as listed in that table; D and trimming were resolved from the DNA. This sample is represented by under 200,000 clones; around nine tenths of them were singletons. The ten most abundant clones make up 2.5% to 4% of the sample.

This clone was seen only once. Its recognized antigen is unknown. Base qualities are not provided; no much larger clone lies one nucleotide away. Whole blood was collected in K2EDTA tubes by collaborating institutions according to the institutions' own protocols. For TCRbeta analysis, collaborators shipped samples in one of three forms: frozen whole blood, isolated PBMCs, or DNA extracted from either of those sample types. The rearrangement joined TRBV5-1 to TRBJ1-2; 7 of the junction bases match TRBD1. The sequence derives from a man aged 65 to 85 with acute or convalescent COVID-19. The sample taken for sequencing was peripheral blood. The DNA sequence is TGCGCCAGCAGCTTACAGGGGCCTTTCTATGGCTACACCTTC. Its coded protein is CASSLQGPFYGYTF.